The sequence of this TCR beta chain was determined in a study of blood T cells in healthy people across ages. V lost 2 bases and J 0 bases, leaving 10 bases between the germline ends. There are 16 residues in the CDR3. A second PCR of roughly 7 to 11 cycles used a sample-barcoded 5' primer and a J-beta primer mix. MiXCR, applied by TCRdb to the 5' RACE reads, yields one record per CDR3 protein. The sample carries about 1,400,000 distinct CDR3 sequences, approximately 42% recorded once. The source of this sequence is a woman aged 18-29 years in good health. Sequenced material: blood. V and J are TRBV12-3 or TRBV12-4 and TRBJ2-2; a possible D gene is TRBD1 (6 bases). This CDR3 is CASSLLAGANTGELFF. The DNA of the CDR3 is TGTGCCAGCAGTTTATTGGCAGGGGCGAACACCGGGGAGCTGTTTTTT.